This T cell receptor beta chain was captured in a study of blood T cell repertoires in COVID-19. Looking at the study overall: Both acute and convalescent COVID-19 samples were obtained from the United States, Italy and Spain. T cells, B-cell-depleted T cells, or PBMCs provided the cDNA or gDNA that served as material.

This CDR3 contains 16 residues. CDR1 is KGHSH, CDR2 LQKENI, per germline. V dropped 3 bases and J dropped 3 bases, with 16 bases sitting between them. Sequencing was performed with immunoSEQ multiplex PCR; in TCRdb, only in-frame clones are kept and a portion is missing. The table records 300,000 to 450,000 clones, 85% to 90% of them present only once. Which cohort a participant joined came from the clinical history participants gave. Exposed participants came across a COVID-19 case within 2 weeks before study entry. This TCR derives from a woman aged 25 to 45 who had been exposed to COVID-19. The chain is built from TRBV18 and TRBJ2-3, with D maybe TRBD2 (6 bases). Specimen: PBMCs or T cells enriched from blood (not recorded which). The CDR3 region is CASSPSGRGGTDTQYF. CDR3 DNA: TGTGCCAGCTCACCCTCCGGAAGGGGAGGAACAGATACGCAGTATTTT.